What follows is one T cell receptor beta chain and its context. Sequencing was performed with immunoSEQ multiplex PCR; in TCRdb, only in-frame clones are kept and a portion is missing. The sample lists 75,000 to 95,000 clones; around 82% were seen once. The sample comes from a study of T cells in localized non-small cell lung cancer. Germline lookup yields CDR1 KGHSH and CDR2 LQKENI. CDR3 length: 12 amino acids. V dropped 5 bases and J dropped 8; count of bases not matched to a gene: 3. The receptor comes from a man aged 40 to 70 with stage II squamous cell lung carcinoma. V is TRBV18 and J is TRBJ1-1, with 9 bases aligning to TRBD1. The starting material was PBMCs, obtained before any cancer treatment. The CDR3 DNA reads TGTGCCAGCTCAACTGGACAGGGGGAAGCTTTCTTT. As protein: CASSTGQGEAFF.